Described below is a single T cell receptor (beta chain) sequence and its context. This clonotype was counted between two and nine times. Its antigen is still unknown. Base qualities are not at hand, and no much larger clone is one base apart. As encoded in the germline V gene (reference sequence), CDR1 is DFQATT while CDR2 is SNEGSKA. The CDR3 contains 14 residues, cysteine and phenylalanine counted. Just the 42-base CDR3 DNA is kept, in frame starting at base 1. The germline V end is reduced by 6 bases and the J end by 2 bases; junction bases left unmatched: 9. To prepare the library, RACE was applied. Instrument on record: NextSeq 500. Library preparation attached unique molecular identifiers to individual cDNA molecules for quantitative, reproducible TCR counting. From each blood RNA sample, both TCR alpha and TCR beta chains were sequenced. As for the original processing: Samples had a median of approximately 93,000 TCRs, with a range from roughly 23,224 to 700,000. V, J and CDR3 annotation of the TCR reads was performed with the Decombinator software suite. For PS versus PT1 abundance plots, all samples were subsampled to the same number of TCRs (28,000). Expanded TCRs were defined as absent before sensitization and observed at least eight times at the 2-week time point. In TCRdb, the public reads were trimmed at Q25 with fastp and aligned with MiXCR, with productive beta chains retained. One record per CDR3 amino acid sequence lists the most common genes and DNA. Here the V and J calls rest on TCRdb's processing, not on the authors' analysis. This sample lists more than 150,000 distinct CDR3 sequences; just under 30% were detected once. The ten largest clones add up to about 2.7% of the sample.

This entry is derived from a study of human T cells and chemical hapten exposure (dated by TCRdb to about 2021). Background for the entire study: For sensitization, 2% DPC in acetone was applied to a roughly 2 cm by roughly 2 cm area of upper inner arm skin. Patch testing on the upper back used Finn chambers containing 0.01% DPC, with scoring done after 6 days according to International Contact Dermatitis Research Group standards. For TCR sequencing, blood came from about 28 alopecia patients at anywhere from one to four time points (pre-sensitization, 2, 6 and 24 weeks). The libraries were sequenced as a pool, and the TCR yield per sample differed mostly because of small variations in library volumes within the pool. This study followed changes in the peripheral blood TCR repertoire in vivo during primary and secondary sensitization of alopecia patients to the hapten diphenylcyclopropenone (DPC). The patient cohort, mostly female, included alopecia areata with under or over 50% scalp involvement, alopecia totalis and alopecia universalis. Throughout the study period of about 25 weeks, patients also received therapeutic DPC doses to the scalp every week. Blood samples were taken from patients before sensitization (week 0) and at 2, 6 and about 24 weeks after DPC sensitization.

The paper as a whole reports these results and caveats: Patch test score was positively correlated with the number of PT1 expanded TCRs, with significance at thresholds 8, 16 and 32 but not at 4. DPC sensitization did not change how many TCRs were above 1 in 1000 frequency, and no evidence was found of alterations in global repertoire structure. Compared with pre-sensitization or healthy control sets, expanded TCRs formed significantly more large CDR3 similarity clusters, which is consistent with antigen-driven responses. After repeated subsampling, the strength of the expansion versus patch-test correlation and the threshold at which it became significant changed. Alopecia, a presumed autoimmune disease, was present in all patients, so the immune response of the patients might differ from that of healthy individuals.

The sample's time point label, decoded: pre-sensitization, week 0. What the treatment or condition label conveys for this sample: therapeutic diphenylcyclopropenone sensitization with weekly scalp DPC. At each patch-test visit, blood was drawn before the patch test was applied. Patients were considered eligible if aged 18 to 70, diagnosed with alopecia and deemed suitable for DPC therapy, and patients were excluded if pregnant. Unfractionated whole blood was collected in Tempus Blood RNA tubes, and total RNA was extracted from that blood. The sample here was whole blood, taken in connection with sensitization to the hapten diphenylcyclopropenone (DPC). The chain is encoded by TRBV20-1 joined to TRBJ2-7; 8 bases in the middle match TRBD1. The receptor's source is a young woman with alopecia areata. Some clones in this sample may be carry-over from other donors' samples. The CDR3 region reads CSAQGQGATYEQYF. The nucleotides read TGCAGTGCCCAAGGACAGGGCGCCACCTACGAGCAGTACTTC.